This TCR beta chain was identified in a study of blood T cell repertoires in COVID-19. Participant-reported clinical history was the basis for cohort assignment. The method was immunoSEQ multiplex PCR; TCRdb's version includes in-frame clones alone and lacks a portion of them. The sample lists 200,000 to 250,000 clones, around 85% occurring once. The CDR3 is 12 residues long. V shed 0 bases and J shed 8 bases, with 7 bases lying between them. Germline V gene lookup returns CDR1 MGHRA and CDR2 YSYEKL. The source is a woman aged 40-49 years with acute COVID-19. Specimen: PBMCs or T cells enriched from blood (not recorded which). This chain uses TRBV4-1 with TRBJ1-1; unclear D gene. In DNA form, the CDR3 reads TGCGCCAGCAGCCAAGATAACGGGGAAGCTTTCTTT. It encodes CASSQDNGEAFF.